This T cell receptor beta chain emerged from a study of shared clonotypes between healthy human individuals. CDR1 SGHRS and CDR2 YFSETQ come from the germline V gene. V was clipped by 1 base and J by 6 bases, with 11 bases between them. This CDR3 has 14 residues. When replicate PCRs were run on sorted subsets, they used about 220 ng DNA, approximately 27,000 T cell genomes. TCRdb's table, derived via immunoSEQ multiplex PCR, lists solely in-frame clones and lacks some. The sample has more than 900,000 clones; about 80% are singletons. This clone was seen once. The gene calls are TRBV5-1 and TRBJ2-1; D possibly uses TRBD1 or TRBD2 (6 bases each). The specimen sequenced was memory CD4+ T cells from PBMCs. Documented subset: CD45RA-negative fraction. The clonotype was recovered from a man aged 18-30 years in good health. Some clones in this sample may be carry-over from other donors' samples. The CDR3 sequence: CASSLQGTSNEQFF. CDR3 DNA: TGCGCCAGCAGCTTGCAGGGGACTTCCAATGAGCAGTTCTTC. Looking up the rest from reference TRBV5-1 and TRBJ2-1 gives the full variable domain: KAGVTQTPRYLIKTRGQQVTLSCSPISGHRSVSWYQQTPGQGLQFLFEYFSETQRNKGNFPGRFSGRQFSNSRSEMNVSTLELGDSALYLCASSLQGTSNEQFFGPGTRLTVL.